This T cell receptor (beta chain) was recorded in a study of CD8 T cells in Susac syndrome. This CDR3 comprises 15 residues. V shed 10 bases and J 5 bases; nucleotides not matched to a gene: 14. Germline V lookup: CDR1 ENHRY, CDR2 SYGVKD. Random-hexamer reverse transcription was applied to 0.5 to 1 ug RNA. The TCR beta CDR3 was amplified by immunoSEQ multiplex PCR across 54 Vbeta, 13 Jbeta. TCRdb redid the calling of the immunoSEQ multiplex PCR reads with MiXCR, one entry per CDR3 protein. The data contain roughly 200,000 distinct CDR3 sequences, approximately 95% of them singletons. This TCR derives from a human donor in good health. Sequencing input: CD4+ T cells from PBMCs. The chain employs TRBV10-3 and TRBJ2-3; the match to TRBD2 covers 8 bases. CDR3 region: CATGAWGLDGDTQYF. The CDR3 DNA is TGTGCCACTGGGGCTTGGGGACTAGATGGAGATACGCAGTATTTT.